The rows below give T cell receptor beta chains drawn from one sample of a study of regulatory T cells in long-lasting Graves disease. MiXCR, run by TCRdb on the multiplex PCR reads, gives a single entry per CDR3 protein. The sample includes over 200,000 distinct CDR3 sequences, around 18% of them seen just once. These same records also appear under a second study, on T cells in Graves' hyperthyroidism and ophthalmopathy.

Specimen: peripheral blood mononuclear cells (PBMCs), collected at new diagnosis, from a patient treated with antithyroid drugs. These receptors were obtained from a woman in her twenties or thirties with Graves disease. The CDR3 runs from the conserved cysteine through the conserved F or W. The D gene is left open where the match is weak. Clone size appears in some rows only: once, few, many, or a class for an expanded clone.

>TRBV4-1|.|TRBJ2-7|.
TGCGCCAGCAGCCGAGAGGGGGGCAGGATCTACGAGCAGTACTTC
CASSREGGRIYEQYF
>TRBV5-4|TRBD1|TRBJ2-5|few
TGTGCCAGCAGCTTCAGGGGGACCTCCGGGGAGACCCAGTACTTC
CASSFRGTSGETQYF
>TRBV9|.|TRBJ2-1|many
TGTGCCAGCAGCGATGGGGGCTCCTACAATGAGCAGTTCTTC
CASSDGGSYNEQFF
>TRBV11-2|.|TRBJ1-5|many
TGTGCCAGCAGCTTAGATGGTAGCAATCAGCCCCAGCATTTT
CASSLDGSNQPQHF
>TRBV19|.|TRBJ2-7|few
TGTGCCAGTAGTGGGAGGTACGAGCAGTACTTC
CASSGRYEQYF
>TRBV7-2|.|TRBJ1-5|.
TGTGCCAGCAGCTTACAGGGGACTCAGCCCCAGCATTTT
CASSLQGTQPQHF
>TRBV6-2/TRBV6-3|.|TRBJ2-1|many
TGTGCCAGCAGTTTCCAGGCGGCCCTTAATGAGCAGTTCTTC
CASSFQAALNEQFF
>TRBV5-4|.|TRBJ2-5|few
TGTGCCAGCAGCTTGGTTATAGGGGAGACCCAGTACTTC
CASSLVIGETQYF
>TRBV5-1|TRBD1|TRBJ1-1|.
TGTGCCAGCAGCTTGTGGGACAGGGGCCAACGAAGGAACACTGAAGCTTTCTTT
CASSLWDRGQRRNTEAFF
>TRBV29-1|.|TRBJ1-2|many
TGCAGCGTTACTAAGGACTATGGCTACACCTTC
CSVTKDYGYTF
>TRBV7-2|TRBD1|TRBJ1-1|many
TGTGCCAGCAGCTTAGCGCTCAGGGGACAGGGTAGAGGCACTGAAGCTTTCTTT
CASSLALRGQGRGTEAFF
>TRBV20-1|.|TRBJ2-3|many
TGCAGTGCTAGGAACCCGTTGATCACAGATACGCAGTATTTT
CSARNPLITDTQYF
>TRBV5-1|.|TRBJ1-1|.
TGCGCCAGCAGCGTTCCCGGGGCAGGGAACACTGAAGCTTTCTTT
CASSVPGAGNTEAFF
>TRBV20-1|TRBD2|TRBJ2-3|many
TGCAGTGCTAGAGGACTAGCGGAGGTGGATACGCAGTATTTT
CSARGLAEVDTQYF
>TRBV20-1|.|TRBJ1-1|many
TGCAGTGCTTTAACGAAAGACACTGAAGCTTTCTTT
CSALTKDTEAFF
>TRBV25-1|.|TRBJ1-2|.
TGTGCCAGCAGTGAATTATCAGGGAACTATGGCTACACCTTC
CASSELSGNYGYTF
>TRBV7-9|.|TRBJ2-3|many
TGTGCCAGCAGCATTGTGTTAGGGGGATACACAGATACGCAGTATTTT
CASSIVLGGYTDTQYF
>TRBV5-5|.|TRBJ2-2|many
TGTGCCAGCAGCGCAGGACAGCCCAACACCGGGGAGCTGTTTTTT
CASSAGQPNTGELFF
>TRBV20-1|.|TRBJ1-4|many
TGCAGTGCTCCCGACACGAGGGTAGGAGAAAAACTGTTTTTT
CSAPDTRVGEKLFF
>TRBV5-6|TRBD2|TRBJ2-3|many
TGTGCCAGCACCCTAGTCGGGGGGATCACAGATACGCAGTATTTT
CASTLVGGITDTQYF
>TRBV6-2/TRBV6-3|.|TRBJ1-5|.
TGTGCCAGCAGGACTACCTGGGCGGAGAGAGAGCAGCCCCGGCATTTT
CASRTTWAEREQPRHF
>TRBV4-2|TRBD2|TRBJ2-7|.
TGTGCCAGCAGCCAACGGACTAGCGGGGGCCGACTTAAATACTACGAGCAGTACTTC
CASSQRTSGGRLKYYEQYF
>TRBV6-1|TRBD2|TRBJ2-7|many
TGTGCCAGCAGACCGGGACTAGCGGCACCCTACGAGCAGTACTTC
CASRPGLAAPYEQYF
>TRBV5-1|TRBD1|TRBJ1-2|many
TGCGCCAGCAGCTTGGCACAGGGGGCGTATGGCTACACCTTC
CASSLAQGAYGYTF
>TRBV9|TRBD2|TRBJ2-1|many
TGTGCCAGCAGCGTATGGGATAGCGGGGGCCATGAGCAGTTCTTC
CASSVWDSGGHEQFF
>TRBV19|.|TRBJ1-5|many
TGTGCCAGTAGTATCCCTACAGACAGGTCCATCCTTCCCCAGCATTTT
CASSIPTDRSILPQHF
>TRBV28|.|TRBJ1-6|few
TGTGCCACCATAATGGCGGCAGGAACTTCCTATAATTCACCCCTCCACTTT
CATIMAAGTSYNSPLHF
>TRBV9|TRBD1|TRBJ2-5|few
TGTGCCAGCAGCGTACCTAGACAGGGGGCCGACGAGACCCAGTACTTC
CASSVPRQGADETQYF
>TRBV7-9|.|TRBJ1-3|few
TGTGCCAGCATCCGGGAACCCTCTGGAAACACCATATATTTT
CASIREPSGNTIYF
>TRBV6-1|.|TRBJ2-1|many
TGTGCCAAAACGACTCCTCTCTCCTACAATGAGCAGTTCTTC
CAKTTPLSYNEQFF
>TRBV12-3/TRBV12-4|TRBD2|TRBJ2-7|few
TGTGCCAGCAGTCCTGGACTAGCGGGGGGGCTGTCTTACGAGCAGTACTTC
CASSPGLAGGLSYEQYF
>TRBV20-1|TRBD1|TRBJ1-2|many
TGCAGTGCTAGCAGGGGGATTAACTATGGCTACACCTTC
CSASRGINYGYTF
>TRBV13|.|TRBJ2-1|many
TGTGCCAGCAGTTTAACCTCCTACAATGAGCAGTTCTTC
CASSLTSYNEQFF
>TRBV19|.|TRBJ1-6|many
TGTGCCAGTAGCGGGAGGAATTCACCCCTCCACTTT
CASSGRNSPLHF
>TRBV19|.|TRBJ1-5|.
TGTGCCAGTAGTATCAACTCAGGTTTGGCCCAGCATTTT
CASSINSGLAQHF
>TRBV15|.|TRBJ1-1|many
TGTGCCACCAGCAGACTCTGGGATTCGGCCACTGAAGCTTTCTTT
CATSRLWDSATEAFF
>TRBV5-1|.|TRBJ1-1|many
TGCGCCAGCAGCTTGGCGGGCTTTGAAGCTTTCTTT
CASSLAGFEAFF
>TRBV6-1|.|TRBJ1-1|many
TGTGCCAGCAGTGAGCCCGGACATCCAAACACTGAAGCTTTCTTT
CASSEPGHPNTEAFF
>TRBV9|.|TRBJ2-1|.
TGTGCCAGCAGCGTTGGGCCAACCCTGGGGGTTTACAATGAGCAGTTCTTC
CASSVGPTLGVYNEQFF
>TRBV5-1|.|TRBJ2-2|.
TGCGCCAGCAGGGGGAGGAACGGGGAGCTGTTTTTT
CASRGRNGELFF
>TRBV10-3|.|TRBJ1-1|.
TGTGCCATCAGTCCCTCCGACAGGAACACTGAAGCTTTCTTT
CAISPSDRNTEAFF
>TRBV12-3/TRBV12-4|TRBD2|TRBJ2-1|many
TGTGCCAGCAGTCCACCCCAGGCGGGACTAGCGGGGGGGCTCCTAGACAATGAGCAGTTCTTC
CASSPPQAGLAGGLLDNEQFF
>TRBV5-1|TRBD2|TRBJ2-7|many
TGCGCCAGCAGCTTGGTTGCCCTAGCGGACTACGAGCAGTACTTC
CASSLVALADYEQYF
>TRBV2|.|TRBJ1-2|many
TGTGCCAGCAGACGCGGTGGACGGGAAGACTTC
CASRRGGREDF
>TRBV4-1|TRBD1|TRBJ1-1|few
TGCGCCAGCAGCCAAGTTTGGTCAGGGGGTTGGAACACTGAAGCTTTCTTT
CASSQVWSGGWNTEAFF
>TRBV6-1|.|TRBJ1-5|many
TGTGCCAGCATAATGGACATTTATAGCAATCAGCCCCAGCATTTT
CASIMDIYSNQPQHF
>TRBV7-9|.|TRBJ2-1|many
TGTGCCAGCAGCTTAGCGGGGGGGGCATTGTATGAGCAGTTCTTC
CASSLAGGALYEQFF
>TRBV2|.|TRBJ1-5|.
TGTGCCAGCAATCTCAGGGCAGGCAATCAGCCCCAGCATTTT
CASNLRAGNQPQHF
>TRBV14|TRBD1|TRBJ1-1|many
TGTGCCAGCAGCCAAGATAAGGACAGGGGGCCTTTCACTGAAGCTTTCTTT
CASSQDKDRGPFTEAFF
>TRBV10-3|TRBD1|TRBJ2-2|many
TGTGCCATCAGTACAAATGGGCAGGGGGCGAGGGAGCTGTTTTTT
CAISTNGQGARELFF
>TRBV7-9|TRBD1|TRBJ1-2|.
TGTGCCAGCAGCTCGGGACAGGTCCTTAGCTATGGCTACACCTTC
CASSSGQVLSYGYTF
>TRBV6-2/TRBV6-3|.|TRBJ1-5|.
TGTGCCAGCAGCCCCCGAGGACAGACTAATCAGCCCCAGCATTTT
CASSPRGQTNQPQHF
>TRBV12-3/TRBV12-4|.|TRBJ1-2|few
TGTGCCAGCAGGCGACAGGCGGAGGGTGGCTACACCTTC
CASRRQAEGGYTF
>TRBV20-1|.|TRBJ1-3|many
TGCAGTGCTAGAGTCCCTGGAGAGGGAGCGGCCATATATTTT
CSARVPGEGAAIYF
>TRBV29-1|.|TRBJ2-7|many
TGCAGCGTTAGAGAGGGCCCTCGCGAGCAGTACTTC
CSVREGPREQYF